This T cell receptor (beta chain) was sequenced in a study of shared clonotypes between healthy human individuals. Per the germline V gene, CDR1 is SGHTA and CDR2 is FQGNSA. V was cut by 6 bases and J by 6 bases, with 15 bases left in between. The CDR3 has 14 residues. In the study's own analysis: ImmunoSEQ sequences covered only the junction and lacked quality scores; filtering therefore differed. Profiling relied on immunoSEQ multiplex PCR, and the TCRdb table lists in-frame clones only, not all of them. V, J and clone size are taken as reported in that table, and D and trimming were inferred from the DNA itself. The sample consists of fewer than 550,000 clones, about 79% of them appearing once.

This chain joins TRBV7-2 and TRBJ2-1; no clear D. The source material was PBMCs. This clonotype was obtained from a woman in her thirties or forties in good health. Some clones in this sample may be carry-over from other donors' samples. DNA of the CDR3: TGTGCCAGCAGGCGGAATGACCCCTCCAATGAGCAGTTCTTC. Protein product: CASRRNDPSNEQFF.